One and the same sample provided the 20 T cell receptor beta chains below, sequenced in a study of early T cells in non-severe SARS-CoV-2 infection (dated by TCRdb to the early 2020s). Receptor amplification or capture employed 5' RACE. The instrument given in TCRdb is NextSeq 500. Using fastp at Q25 and MiXCR, TCRdb reprocessed the public reads and kept productive beta chains. Records with the same CDR3 protein are collapsed into one entry carrying the most frequent genes and DNA. The sample has 30,000 to 40,000 distinct CDR3 sequences on record, roughly 6% of them singletons. The ten largest clones represent about 4.2% of the sample. The starting material was whole blood, obtained at baseline. These receptors were taken from an adult who was a healthcare worker with PCR-confirmed SARS-CoV-2 infection or an uninfected control (not recorded which).

This clonotype was observed at least ten times. This rearrangement joins TRBV20-1 to TRBJ1-1; D gene uncertain. V lost 8 bases, J lost 6 bases, and 22 bases lay in between. This CDR3 is 14 amino acids long. Germline V gives CDR1 DFQATT, CDR2 SNEGSKA (reference sequence). CDR3 sequence: CSPKISGTTAEAFF. CDR3 bases: TGCAGTCCCAAAATCTCAGGAACAACGGCTGAAGCTTTCTTT.

The chain employs TRBV12-3 or TRBV12-4 and TRBJ2-7; 8 bases align to TRBD2. The CDR3 sequence is 14 residues long. V lost 5 bases and J lost 8; bases outside the gene matches: 11. CDR3: CASSPAGGLEKQYF. CDR3 in DNA: TGTGCCAGCAGTCCTGCGGGAGGCCTTGAGAAGCAGTACTTC.

This clonotype was seen many times. The chain couples TRBV19 to TRBJ1-5; D remains ambiguous. The V gene lost 9 bases and the J gene lost 2 bases, with 14 bases spanning the gap. The CDR3 totals 14 residues. CDR1 is LNHDA, CDR2 SQIVND, per germline (reference sequence). The CDR3 DNA is TGTGCCAGCATTCCGGGAGGAGGCAATCAGCCCCAGCATTTT. It yields the protein CASIPGGGNQPQHF.

This clonotype was seen many times. CDR3 amino acids: CAISPPRTGKNTEAFF. The CDR3 DNA reads TGTGCCATCAGTCCCCCGAGGACAGGGAAGAACACTGAAGCTTTCTTT. This rearrangement joins TRBV10-3 to TRBJ1-1; TRBD1 aligns across 8 bases. The length of the CDR3 is 16 residues. Germline CDR1 is ENHRY and CDR2 is SYGVKD. V dropped 5 bases and J dropped 1; count of bases not matched to a gene: 9.

Remarks on this clonotype: This may be a read error, as it is one base from a much larger clone. The gene calls are TRBV11-3 and TRBJ2-3; no firm D call. Germline loops: CDR1 SGHNT, CDR2 YENEEA. This CDR3 region has 13 residues. The CDR3 DNA follows: TGTACCAGCAGCCGCTACTACACAGATACGCAGTATTTT. It is translated as CTSSRYYTDTQYF.

The chain links TRBV15 to TRBJ2-7, with no clear D. Trimming pared 0 bases from V and 0 bases from J, leaving 9 bases between. CDR3 length: 15 amino acids. Germline lookup yields CDR1 LNHNV and CDR2 YYDKDF (reference sequence). The CDR3 is CATSRDPTGSYEQYF. CDR3 nucleotides: TGTGCCACCAGCAGAGATCCTACCGGCTCCTACGAGCAGTACTTC. Using reference TRBV15 and TRBJ2-7 for the parts outside the CDR3, the full variable domain is DAMVIQNPRYQVTQFGKPVTLSCSQTLNHNVMYWYQQKSSQAPKLLFHYYDKDFNNEADTPDNFQSRRPNTSFCFLDIRSPGLGDTAMYLCATSRDPTGSYEQYFGPGTRLTVT.

In this sample, this clonotype turned up many times. V gene TRBV7-3 combines with J gene TRBJ1-6; D is possibly TRBD1 (6 bases). V was shortened by 3 bases and J by 5 bases, with 8 bases between the two germline ends. From germline, CDR1 is SGHTA and CDR2 FQGTGA. This CDR3 is 14 amino acids long. DNA for the CDR3: TGTGCCAGCAGCTTCGGACAGAATAATTCACCCCTCCACTTT. It specifies CASSFGQNNSPLHF.

This clonotype was recorded many times. The chain couples TRBV20-1 to TRBJ1-1; 9 positions agree with TRBD1. Losses at the gene ends were 6 bases for V and 1 base for J; bases not matched to a gene: 15. Per the germline V gene, CDR1 is DFQATT and CDR2 is SNEGSKA (reference sequence). The CDR3 is 17 residues long. DNA of the CDR3: TGCAGTGCCATTGACTTGATGGGGACAGGGACGAACACTGAAGCTTTCTTT. The encoded protein is CSAIDLMGTGTNTEAFF.

This clonotype was detected many times. V is TRBV12-3 or TRBV12-4 and J is TRBJ2-1; unclear D gene. Trimming removed 3 bases from V and 9 bases from J, with 12 bases in between. This CDR3 spans 13 amino acids. CDR3 sequence (DNA): TGTGCCAGCAGTTTGGGGTGGGAAGGTGAGCAGTTCTTC. Translating gives CASSLGWEGEQFF.

This clonotype was detected ten times or more. This chain uses TRBV5-5 with TRBJ2-1; 7 nucleotides line up with TRBD1. Germline values: CDR1 SGHKS, CDR2 YYEKEE (reference sequence). CDR3 size: 15 residues. Trimming at V came to 5 bases and at J to 6 bases, leaving 11 bases not matched to a gene. DNA of the CDR3: TGTGCCAGCAGTATCCGGGACAGTCGGCCCAATGAGCAGTTCTTC. This gives the protein CASSIRDSRPNEQFF.

This clonotype occurred many times. Mismatch with germline at one junction end may stem from a read error. V gene TRBV5-1 combines with J gene TRBJ2-3; D is unresolved. There are 13 residues in the CDR3. In germline, CDR1 is SGHRS, CDR2 YFSETQ. The CDR3 nucleotides read TGCGCCAGCAGATTGGATGTCCTAGATACGCAGTATTTT. Protein sequence: CASRLDVLDTQYF.

The chain is built from TRBV6-1 and TRBJ2-7; tentatively, D is TRBD1 (5 bases). Germline V lookup: CDR1 MNHNS, CDR2 SASEGT. V lost 6 bases and J lost 1, with 10 bases in between. The CDR3 has 13 amino acids. In DNA form, the CDR3 reads TGTGCCAGCAGGGCAGGGCTATCCTACGAGCAGTACTTC. This codes for CASRAGLSYEQYF.

This clonotype came up many times. J is TRBJ2-3 and V is TRBV19, with TRBD1 identical over 7 bases. This CDR3 region has 17 residues. CDR1 and CDR2 (germline): LNHDA, SQIVND (reference sequence). The V gene end was trimmed by 5 bases and the J gene end by 0 bases; junction bases not matched to a gene: 11. Written as DNA, the CDR3 is TGTGCCAGTAGTTTCCCCCTACAGGGGTCTAGCACAGATACGCAGTATTTT. Protein: CASSFPLQGSSTDTQYF.

Ten or more counts support this clonotype. The chain combines TRBV5-1 with TRBJ2-7; D is undetermined. The CDR3 sequence is 18 residues long. The V and J ends lost 4 bases and 2 bases respectively, with 25 bases between them. Germline values: CDR1 SGHRS, CDR2 YFSETQ. The DNA of the CDR3 is TGCGCCAGCAGCCCTGAGCGTCAGCAGACCCTTTCAGCCTACGAGCAGTACTTC. Translating gives CASSPERQQTLSAYEQYF.

This clonotype was detected many times. V is TRBV27 and J is TRBJ1-3; no definite D call. The CDR3 covers 13 residues. Trimming pared 5 bases from V and 2 bases from J, leaving 7 bases between. Germline values: CDR1 MNHEY, CDR2 SMNVEV (reference sequence). The CDR3 is CASSVGTGNTIYF. The CDR3 bases are TGTGCCAGCAGTGTTGGGACTGGAAACACCATATATTTT.

The rearrangement joins TRBV7-6 to TRBJ2-3, with 7 bases matching TRBD1. Per germline, CDR1 SGHVS and CDR2 FNYEAQ. The CDR3 sequence is 15 residues long. Losses at the gene ends were 3 bases for V and 6 bases for J; bases not matched to a gene: 9. The CDR3 loop is CASSLTTGAGDTQYF. In nucleotides, the CDR3 is TGTGCCAGCAGCTTGACCACAGGGGCTGGCGATACGCAGTATTTT.

The rearrangement links TRBV5-1 to TRBJ2-7; perhaps D is TRBD1 or TRBD2 (5 bases each). CDR1 and CDR2 from the germline V gene are SGHRS and YFSETQ. Trimming removed 4 bases at V and 2 bases at J, with 16 bases between. CDR3 size: 15 residues. The CDR3 sequence is CASSKGRDPTYEQYF. In DNA form, the CDR3 reads TGCGCCAGCAGCAAAGGCCGGGACCCAACCTACGAGCAGTACTTC.

This clonotype came up many times. The chain is built from TRBV12-3 or TRBV12-4 and TRBJ2-3, with 12 bases that match TRBD2. The CDR3 sequence is 15 residues long. V shed 4 bases and J 5 bases; nucleotides not matched to a gene: 4. CDR3 protein: CASSSSGRAQDTQYF. For the CDR3, the DNA is TGTGCCAGCAGTTCTAGCGGGAGGGCCCAAGATACGCAGTATTTT.

This clonotype was picked up many times. V is TRBV10-3 and J is TRBJ2-5; TRBD2 matches 7 bases. The length of the CDR3 is 16 residues. The V segment lost 0 bases and the J segment 1 base; nucleotides outside the gene matches: 5. Germline-derived CDR1 and CDR2 are ENHRY and SYGVKD. In DNA, the CDR3 is TGTGCCATCAGTGAGTCGCGCGGGAGCGCCCAAGAGACCCAGTACTTC. It is translated as CAISESRGSAQETQYF.

This clonotype was seen many times. This rearrangement joins TRBV11-3 to TRBJ1-2, with TRBD1 matching over 7 bases. The CDR3 has 13 amino acids. With 6 bases clipped from V and 4 bases from J, the junction kept 5 bases outside the gene matches. CDR1 SGHNT and CDR2 YENEEA come from the germline V gene. CDR3 protein: CASRRGQPYGYTF. Written as DNA, the CDR3 is TGTGCCAGCAGAAGGGGACAGCCCTATGGCTACACCTTC. Full variable domain (outside the CDR3, taken from reference TRBV11-3 and TRBJ1-2): EAGVVQSPRYKIIEKKQPVAFWCNPISGHNTLYWYLQNLGQGPELLIRYENEEAVDDSQLPKDRFSAERLKGVDSTLKIQPAELGDSAVYLCASRRGQPYGYTFGSGTRLTVV.